This T cell receptor (beta chain) was identified during a study of metastatic and nonmetastatic thyroid tumors. Overall study context: Patients with malignant and benign thyroid disease provided blood and tumor or nodule tissue, whose repertoires were compared.

Notes on the study in general: Reports indicated that malignant thyroid tumors showed significantly higher TCR beta diversity than benign nodules did, in blood and tumor.

Treatment of any kind had been given to no patient before thyroid surgery. This clone was observed many times. Antigen unknown. In the original processing: A classifier of distant metastasis in papillary thyroid cancer was built from CDR3 differences (across clinicopathological groups). TCRdb recomputed clones from the PCR reads via MiXCR. The V and J calls come from TCRdb's annotation, not from the publication. Of tens of thousands of clones in the sample, roughly an eighth are singletons; the top ten hold roughly 24%. Sequencing was done on a sample of blood. The receptor's source is a female donor with papillary thyroid cancer or a benign thyroid nodule (not recorded which). Some clones in this sample may be carry-over from other donors' samples.

The CDR3 DNA reads as TGTGCCAGCAGCTCGCTTAGCGGGGGGGAAGATACGCAGTATTTT. Residues: CASSSLSGGEDTQYF. The gene calls are TRBV7-2 and TRBJ2-3; 11 bases are a match to TRBD2. Losses at the gene ends were 4 bases for V and 5 bases for J; bases not matched to a gene: 5. Germline V lookup: CDR1 SGHTA, CDR2 FQGNSA. This CDR3 region has 15 residues. The full variable domain, completed using reference TRBV7-2 and TRBJ2-3, is GAGVSQSPSNKVTEKGKDVELRCDPISGHTALYWYRQSLGQGLEFLIYFQGNSAPDKSGLPSDRFSAERTGGSVSTLTIQRTQQEDSAVYLCASSSLSGGEDTQYFGPGTRLTVL.